These 3 T cell receptor beta chains originate from one sample sequenced in a study of CD8+ T cells in alopecia areata. The treatment: oral pan-JAK inhibitor, 5-10 mg twice daily. RNA extraction was followed by reverse transcription into cDNA, which acted as the sequencing template. Assay: immunoSEQ multiplex PCR; the TCRdb copy retains only in-frame clones and omits some. The profile covers under 200,000 clones, with approximately 60% appearing a single time and 13% to 15% taken by the ten largest. Sequenced material: CD4+ T cells sorted from blood, taken at week 24, from a patient treated with tofacitinib. Receptors originate from a human donor with alopecia areata.

The V gene is TRBV2, the J gene TRBJ1-5, with a weak D call TRBD1 (6 bases). The V gene's germline CDR1 is SNHLY and CDR2 FYNNEI. V lost 7 bases, J lost 4 bases, and 8 bases lay in between. This CDR3 contains 12 residues. CDR3 region: CASNRDNQPQHF. The DNA for the CDR3 is TGTGCCAGCAACAGGGATAATCAGCCCCAGCATTTT.

This clone was counted between two and nine times. This chain connects TRBV10-3 to TRBJ2-2, with a possible D match to TRBD1 (5 bases). Between the trimmed V and J ends, which lost 3 bases and 7 bases, there was a span of 15 bases. Germline CDR1 is ENHRY and CDR2 is SYGVKD. The CDR3 spans 15 residues. The CDR3 protein is CAISEGAGNGGELFF. CDR3 DNA sequence: TGTGCCATCAGTGAAGGTGCAGGGAATGGCGGGGAGCTGTTTTTT.

V and J are TRBV10-3 and TRBJ2-3, with D hard to call. CDR1 and CDR2 (germline): ENHRY, SYGVKD. Trimming took 7 bases from V and 0 from J, leaving 8 bases between them. This CDR3 has 13 amino acids. The CDR3 loop is CAIMASSTDTQYF. As DNA, the CDR3 is TGTGCCATCATGGCGAGTAGCACAGATACGCAGTATTTT.